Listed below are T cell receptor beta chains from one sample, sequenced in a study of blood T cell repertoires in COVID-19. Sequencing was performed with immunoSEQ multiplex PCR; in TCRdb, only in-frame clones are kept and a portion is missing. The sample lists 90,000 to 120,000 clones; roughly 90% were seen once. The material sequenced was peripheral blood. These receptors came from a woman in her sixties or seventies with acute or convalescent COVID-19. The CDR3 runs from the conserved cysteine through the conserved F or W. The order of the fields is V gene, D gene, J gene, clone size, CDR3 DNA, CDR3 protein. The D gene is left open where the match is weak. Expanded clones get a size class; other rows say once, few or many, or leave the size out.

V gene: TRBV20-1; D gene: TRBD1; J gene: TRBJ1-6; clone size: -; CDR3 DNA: TGCAGTGCTAGTAGGACAGGGAATTCACCCCTCCACTTT; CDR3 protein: CSASRTGNSPLHF
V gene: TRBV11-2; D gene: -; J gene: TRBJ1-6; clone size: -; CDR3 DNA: TGTGCCAGCAGCCACAAAGACGGACTCTATTCACCCCTCCACTTT; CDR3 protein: CASSHKDGLYSPLHF
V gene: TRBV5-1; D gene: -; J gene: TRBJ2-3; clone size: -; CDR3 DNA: TGCGCCAGCCTGGACAGTACAGATACGCAGTATTTT; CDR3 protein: CASLDSTDTQYF
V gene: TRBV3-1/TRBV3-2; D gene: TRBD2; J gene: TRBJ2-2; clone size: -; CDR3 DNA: TGTGCCAGCAGCCAAGAACTGACTAGCCCGAACACCGGGGAGCTGTTTTTT; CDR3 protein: CASSQELTSPNTGELFF
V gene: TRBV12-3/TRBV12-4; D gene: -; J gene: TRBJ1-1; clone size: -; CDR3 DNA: TGTGCCAGCAGTCTCCCGGGGAACACTGAAGCTTTCTTT; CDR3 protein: CASSLPGNTEAFF
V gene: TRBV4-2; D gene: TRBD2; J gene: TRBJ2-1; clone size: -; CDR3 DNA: TGTGCCAGCAGCCTCGTGGGACTAGCGGAAAATGAGCAGTTCTTC; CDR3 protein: CASSLVGLAENEQFF
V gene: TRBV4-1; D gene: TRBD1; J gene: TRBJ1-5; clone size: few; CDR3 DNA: TGCGCCAGCAGCCAAGCCGACAGGGGGGTCCGGCCCCAGCATTTT; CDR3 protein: CASSQADRGVRPQHF
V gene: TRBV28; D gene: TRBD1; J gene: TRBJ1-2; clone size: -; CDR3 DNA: TGTGCCAGCAGAACCGGGACAGGACCCTATGGCTACACCTTC; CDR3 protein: CASRTGTGPYGYTF
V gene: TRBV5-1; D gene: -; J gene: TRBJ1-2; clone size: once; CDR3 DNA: TGCGCCAGCAGCTTGGAGCGCCCTGGGGGCTACACCTTC; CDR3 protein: CASSLERPGGYTF
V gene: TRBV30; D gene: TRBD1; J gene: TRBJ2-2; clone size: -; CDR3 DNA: TGTGCCTGGAGTCCATATACCGGGACAGGGGCCCCAAACACCGGGGAGCTGTTTTTT; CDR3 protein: CAWSPYTGTGAPNTGELFF
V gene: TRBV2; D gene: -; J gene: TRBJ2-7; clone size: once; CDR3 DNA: TGTGCCAGCAGTGAGAGGTCAGGGGCCCCCTACGAGCAGTACTTC; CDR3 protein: CASSERSGAPYEQYF
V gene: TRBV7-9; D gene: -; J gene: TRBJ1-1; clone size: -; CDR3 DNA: TGTGCCAGCAGCTCCTTTCCCACAGGGAGTTTCACTGAAGCTTTCTTT; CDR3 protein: CASSSFPTGSFTEAFF
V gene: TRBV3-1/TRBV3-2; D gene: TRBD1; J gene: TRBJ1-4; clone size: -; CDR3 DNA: TGTGCCAGCAGCCAAGAAGGACAGGGGATGGAGGAAAAACTGTTTTTT; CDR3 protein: CASSQEGQGMEEKLFF
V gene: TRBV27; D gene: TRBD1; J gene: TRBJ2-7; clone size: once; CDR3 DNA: TGTGCCACCGCTCCGACCGGGACAGGATATGCCTACGAGCAGTACTTC; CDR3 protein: CATAPTGTGYAYEQYF
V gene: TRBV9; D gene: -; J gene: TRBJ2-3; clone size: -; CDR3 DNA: TGTGCCAGCAGCCCCAACCAGCGGAGCACAGATACGCAGTATTTT; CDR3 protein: CASSPNQRSTDTQYF
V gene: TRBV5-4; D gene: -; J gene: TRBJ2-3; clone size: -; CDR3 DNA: TGTGCCAGCAGCTTGGAATCCGGGACTTTTAGCGATACGCAGTATTTT; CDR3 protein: CASSLESGTFSDTQYF